A selection of T cell receptor beta chains follows, all from one sample in a study of blood T cell repertoires in COVID-19. Some clones are missing from TCRdb's copy, which holds only in-frame ones; the method was immunoSEQ multiplex PCR. The sample records about 190,000 clones, 80% to 90% being singletons. The material sequenced was peripheral blood. The receptors originated from a woman in her 70s with active or convalescent COVID-19. Each CDR3 is given without its conserved first and last residue. Fields, in order: D gene, J gene, V gene, CDR3 protein. D genes are given only for firm matches.

D: TRBD1
J: TRBJ1-1
V: TRBV20-1
CDR3: SASGDRVTEAF

D: TRBD1
J: TRBJ1-4
V: TRBV4-2
CDR3: ASSQVGTGGAEKLF

D: TRBD2
J: TRBJ2-1
V: TRBV11-2
CDR3: ASSLGSSGWVEQF

D: .
J: TRBJ1-2
V: TRBV27
CDR3: ASSFREGTNYGYT

D: TRBD1
J: TRBJ2-3
V: TRBV6-5
CDR3: ASSSGTGPQY

D: .
J: TRBJ2-1
V: TRBV10-2
CDR3: ASRGTNEQF

D: TRBD1
J: TRBJ1-2
V: TRBV4-2
CDR3: ASSHDRGDYGYT

D: TRBD2
J: TRBJ2-1
V: TRBV5-4
CDR3: ASGLAGNNEQF

D: TRBD1
J: TRBJ2-7
V: TRBV29-1
CDR3: SVAGTGGDYEQY

D: TRBD2
J: TRBJ2-7
V: TRBV2
CDR3: ASSRLAGNYEQY

D: .
J: TRBJ2-7
V: TRBV4-1
CDR3: ASSQQRTQGYEQY

D: .
J: TRBJ2-7
V: TRBV19
CDR3: ASSMGGYEQY

D: .
J: TRBJ1-1
V: TRBV6-5
CDR3: ASSYVRGRAEAF

D: .
J: TRBJ1-1
V: TRBV5-1
CDR3: ASSLDSTNTEAF

D: .
J: TRBJ1-2
V: TRBV18
CDR3: ASSPRAGGYT

D: TRBD2
J: TRBJ2-5
V: TRBV7-2
CDR3: ASSPRGVVQETQY

D: TRBD1
J: TRBJ1-2
V: TRBV5-4
CDR3: ASSLDGRGHDGYT

D: TRBD1
J: TRBJ1-4
V: TRBV7-9
CDR3: ASSLEGARNEKLF

D: .
J: TRBJ2-1
V: TRBV2
CDR3: ASSEALRGVIGNEQF

D: TRBD2
J: TRBJ2-3
V: TRBV7-9
CDR3: ASSPVKGGRDTQY

D: TRBD2
J: TRBJ2-6
V: TRBV18
CDR3: ASSPPGLAGGSGANVLT

D: .
J: TRBJ1-3
V: TRBV3-1/TRBV3-2
CDR3: ASSRDFHSSGNTIY

D: TRBD2
J: TRBJ2-1
V: TRBV2
CDR3: ASSEDLAVPRDEQF

D: TRBD1
J: TRBJ1-1
V: TRBV20-1
CDR3: SASGGQMNTEAF

D: TRBD1
J: TRBJ1-3
V: TRBV19
CDR3: ASSVGTATFSGNTIY

D: .
J: TRBJ1-3
V: TRBV27
CDR3: ASSLRSGNTIY

D: TRBD1
J: TRBJ1-3
V: TRBV3-1/TRBV3-2
CDR3: ASSTLGQESHSGNTIY

D: .
J: TRBJ2-1
V: TRBV18
CDR3: ASSPYPGERNEQF

D: TRBD1
J: TRBJ1-2
V: TRBV11-2
CDR3: ASSRQGMGGYT

D: TRBD2
J: TRBJ2-3
V: TRBV6-8
CDR3: ASSYSTPLAGGRGTDTQY

D: .
J: TRBJ1-2
V: TRBV24-1
CDR3: ATSDQTRTDGYT

D: .
J: TRBJ1-1
V: TRBV4-1
CDR3: ASSQDHRVTEAF

D: TRBD1
J: TRBJ2-2
V: TRBV24-1
CDR3: AAGTGGSTGELF

D: TRBD1
J: TRBJ1-3
V: TRBV7-8
CDR3: ASSLSPFPQGRRVGNTIY

D: TRBD1
J: TRBJ2-7
V: TRBV2
CDR3: AGQEFSSYEQY

D: TRBD2
J: TRBJ2-5
V: TRBV7-2
CDR3: ASSPMRLASGETQY

D: TRBD2
J: TRBJ2-2
V: TRBV4-2
CDR3: ASSQEVGRERTGELF

D: TRBD2
J: TRBJ2-3
V: TRBV6-5
CDR3: ASRNSGGADTQY

D: TRBD2
J: TRBJ2-7
V: TRBV2
CDR3: ASEGTSDYEQY

D: .
J: TRBJ2-5
V: TRBV7-8
CDR3: ASSLGGGWETQY

D: .
J: TRBJ2-1
V: TRBV2
CDR3: ASSVDGSRYNEQF

D: .
J: TRBJ2-1
V: TRBV9
CDR3: ASSVDTASEQF

D: TRBD1
J: TRBJ2-2
V: TRBV18
CDR3: ASSPRIDRATGELF

D: .
J: TRBJ2-2
V: TRBV9
CDR3: ASSEQGITGELF

D: .
J: TRBJ2-3
V: TRBV2
CDR3: ASSTGPTRRTDTQY

D: TRBD2
J: TRBJ2-2
V: TRBV6-6
CDR3: ASSYPLGLATGELF